Following are 22 T cell receptor beta chains from one sample sequenced in a study of regulatory T cells in long-lasting Graves disease. For TCR beta, libraries came from iRepertoire HTBI primers and Arm-PCR of CDR3 regions. TCRdb redid the calling of the multiplex PCR reads with MiXCR, one entry per CDR3 protein. The sample yields fewer than 550,000 distinct CDR3 sequences, about 22% seen once. Sample time point: persistent/refractory GD, antithyroid drugs over 5 years with positive TRAb. The TCR library used RNA extracted from PBMCs. The source was peripheral blood mononuclear cells (PBMCs), collected when the disease was refractory, from a patient treated with antithyroid drugs. The source of these receptors is a female donor with Graves disease.

This clonotype was recorded many times. The J gene is TRBJ1-1, the V gene TRBV6-1, with D uncertain. The germline CDR1 and CDR2 sequences are MNHNS and SASEGT. This CDR3 comprises 11 residues. Trimming stripped 7 bases from V and 2 bases from J, with 5 bases between. CDR3 sequence (DNA): TGTGCCAGCACGGGAAACACTGAAGCTTTCTTT. Translation: CASTGNTEAFF.

This clonotype has at least ten counts. The chain joins TRBV11-3 to TRBJ1-1, with D unclear. Germline-derived CDR1 and CDR2 are SGHNT and YENEEA. V was pared by 10 bases and J by 1 base, with 16 bases between. The CDR3 runs 14 residues. CDR3 amino acids: CATSRMRGNTEAFF. The CDR3 DNA sequence: TGTGCCACCTCCAGGATGCGGGGGAACACTGAAGCTTTCTTT.

This clonotype has ten or more counts. This chain connects TRBV24-1 to TRBJ1-1, with a weak D call TRBD1 (5 bases). V was pared by 12 bases and J by 0 bases, with 22 bases between. Germline CDR1 and CDR2: KGHDR and SFDVKD. The CDR3 is 16 residues long. The CDR3 DNA is TGTGCCCCCTGGGGCTTTCCTTTTAAAATGAACACTGAAGCTTTCTTT. This gives the protein CAPWGFPFKMNTEAFF.

In this sample, this clonotype turned up a few times. The chain joins TRBV9 to TRBJ1-6; D might be TRBD1 (6 bases). The V gene lost 0 bases and the J gene lost 5 bases, with 15 bases spanning the gap. Germline CDR1 is SGDLS and CDR2 is YYNGEE. The CDR3 length is 17 residues. CDR3: CASSVAPGGVNNSPLHF. CDR3 in DNA: TGTGCCAGCAGCGTAGCCCCCGGGGGCGTAAATAATTCACCCCTCCACTTT.

This clonotype showed up just a few times. This chain links TRBV6-9 with TRBJ1-2; D not resolved. CDR3 length: 13 amino acids. With 4 bases removed from V and 3 bases from J, the gap between germline ends came to 9 bases. Germline lookup yields CDR1 MNHGY and CDR2 SVAAGI. The chain's CDR3 is CASSFGRYYGYTF. The CDR3, as DNA: TGTGCCAGCAGTTTTGGCAGGTACTATGGCTACACCTTC.

In its sample, this clonotype was seen a few times. The chain employs TRBV28 and TRBJ2-3, with 8 bases identical to TRBD1. V shed 0 bases, J shed 2 bases, and the junction held 13 bases outside the gene matches. Germline lookup yields CDR1 MDHEN and CDR2 SYDVKM. The CDR3 has 19 residues. Here the CDR3 reads CASSLWDLLTGGNTDTQYF. CDR3 DNA: TGTGCCAGCAGTTTATGGGACCTCCTAACAGGGGGGAACACAGATACGCAGTATTTT.

This clonotype was detected ten times or more. The chain has TRBV11-1 and TRBJ1-6; D not resolved. Per the germline V gene, CDR1 is SGHAT and CDR2 is FQDESV (reference sequence). Trimming removed 5 bases from V and 8 bases from J, with 7 bases in between. The CDR3 is 12 residues long. CDR3 in DNA: TGTGCCAGCAGCCAGCCTCATTCACCCCTCCACTTT. Its translation is CASSQPHSPLHF.

In its sample, this clonotype was seen many times. The chain carries TRBV7-2 and TRBJ2-2, with D unresolved. The V gene lost 1 base and the J gene lost 4 bases, with 10 bases spanning the gap. CDR1 is SGHTA, CDR2 FQGNSA, per germline. The CDR3 covers 15 residues. The CDR3 protein is CASSLESVSTGELFF. The CDR3 DNA sequence: TGTGCCAGCAGCTTAGAGTCTGTTAGCACCGGGGAGCTGTTTTTT.

This clonotype occurred many times. The V gene is TRBV9, the J gene TRBJ2-5, with D perhaps matching TRBD1 (5 bases). Germline-derived CDR1 and CDR2 are SGDLS and YYNGEE. The CDR3 is made up of 15 amino acids. V was shortened by 2 bases and J by 5 bases, with 16 bases between the two germline ends. The CDR3 reads CASSVLQGGRETQYF. CDR3 DNA sequence: TGTGCCAGCAGCGTTCTCCAGGGCGGTAGGGAGACCCAGTACTTC. The full variable domain, with the rest looked up from reference TRBV9 and TRBJ2-5, is DSGVTQTPKHLITATGQRVTLRCSPRSGDLSVYWYQQSLDQGLQFLIQYYNGEERAKGNILERFSAQQFPDLHSELNLSSLELGDSALYFCASSVLQGGRETQYFGPGTRLLVL.

Details on this clonotype: A much larger clone differs from this one at a single base, so this may be a read error. The V gene is TRBV11-3, the J gene TRBJ1-1; possible D gene TRBD1, 5 bases. CDR1 and CDR2 (germline): SGHNT, YENEEA. The CDR3 runs 13 residues. CDR3 residues: CASSLAMGTGAFF. CDR3 DNA: TGTGCCAGCAGCTTAGCAATGGGGACTGGAGCTTTCTTT.

This clonotype was detected ten times or more. The chain recombines TRBV13 with TRBJ2-5; 8 bases are a match to TRBD2. V trimming: 4 bases; J trimming: 4 bases; junction bases outside the gene matches: 5. The germline V gene encodes CDR1 PRHDT and CDR2 FYEKMQ (reference sequence). CDR3 length: 14 amino acids. The CDR3 sequence: CASSSGGTGETQYF. For the CDR3, the DNA is TGTGCCAGCAGCTCGGGAGGGACGGGAGAGACCCAGTACTTC.

With respect to this clonotype: At one of its ends the junction is not consistent with the germline gene, which may arise from a read error. J is TRBJ2-4 and V is TRBV5-1; D might be TRBD1 or TRBD2, each matching 5 bases. The CDR3 contains 11 residues. Germline V gene lookup returns CDR1 SGHRS and CDR2 YFSETQ. The CDR3 nucleotides are TGCGCCAGCAGCGGGGGAGCAAGGTGGGACTTC. This translates into CASSGGARWDF.

The sample holds many counts of this clonotype. The chain recombines TRBV2 with TRBJ1-2; D is uncertain. The ends were cut back, 0 bases at V and 8 bases at J, with 10 bases in the middle. Germline CDR1 SNHLY, CDR2 FYNNEI. This CDR3 contains 13 residues. The CDR3 loop is CASSEARLGGYTF. The CDR3 DNA is TGTGCCAGCAGTGAAGCTCGGTTGGGGGGCTACACCTTC.

This clonotype was seen a handful of times. This sequence joins TRBV20-1 and TRBJ1-1; no clear D. This CDR3 is 12 amino acids long. With 1 base removed from V and 3 bases from J, the gap between germline ends came to 6 bases. From germline, CDR1 is DFQATT and CDR2 SNEGSKA (reference sequence). CDR3 sequence: CSARARDTEAFF. The CDR3 region has the DNA TGCAGTGCTAGAGCTAGGGACACTGAAGCTTTCTTT.

Comments on this clonotype: A much larger clone sits a single nucleotide away, making a read error possible. The V and J genes are TRBV10-3 and TRBJ1-1; TRBD1 matches at 7 bases. Germline loops: CDR1 ENHRY, CDR2 SYGVKD. V lost 0 bases to trimming and J lost 11 bases; unmatched junction nucleotides: 12. There are 15 residues in the CDR3. CDR3 DNA sequence: TGTGCCATCAGTGAGTCGAGGACTTGGGACAGTCATGCTTTCTTT. Encoded protein: CAISESRTWDSHAFF.

This clonotype turned up a few times. The V call is TRBV4-3, the J call TRBJ1-6; no clear D. The CDR3 length is 18 residues. Germline V gives CDR1 LGHNA, CDR2 YSLEER. Trimming removed 1 base from V and 0 bases from J, with 13 bases in between. CDR3: CASSQGVGWSSYNSPLHF. CDR3 DNA: TGCGCCAGCAGCCAAGGGGTGGGTTGGAGCTCCTATAATTCACCCCTCCACTTT.

A few counts support this clonotype. The chain links TRBV13 to TRBJ2-5, with TRBD2 identical over 13 bases. The CDR3 consists of 20 residues. Germline V gene lookup returns CDR1 PRHDT and CDR2 FYEKMQ (reference sequence). After removal of 6 bases from V and 5 bases from J, the junction contained 21 bases not matched to a gene. The CDR3 DNA reads TGTGCCAGCAGTCGAAACCCAGGACTAGCGGGAGTGGGTATTAAGGAGACCCAGTACTTC. It translates to CASSRNPGLAGVGIKETQYF.

Many counts were recorded for this clonotype. The chain employs TRBV27 and TRBJ2-7; TRBD1 matches at 8 bases. Germline-derived CDR1 and CDR2 are MNHEY and SMNVEV (reference sequence). CDR3 length: 13 amino acids. The junction had 5 bases not matched to a gene; V was cut back by 3 bases and J by 7 bases. DNA for the CDR3: TGTGCCAGCAGTTTCCGGACAGGGCTGGAGCAGTACTTC. Its protein is CASSFRTGLEQYF.

This chain's CDR3 is CASSWTGRRDGYTF. CDR3 DNA: TGTGCCAGCAGCTGGACAGGGCGAAGGGATGGCTACACCTTC. J is TRBJ1-2 and V is TRBV28; 8 nucleotides line up with TRBD1. The germline V gene has CDR1 MDHEN and CDR2 SYDVKM. V was clipped by 6 bases and J by 6 bases; unmatched bases: 9. This CDR3 has 14 residues.

The V gene is TRBV28, the J gene TRBJ2-1; 10 bases are shared with TRBD2. This CDR3 is built from 17 residues. V was clipped by 10 bases and J by 0 bases; unmatched bases: 12. The germline V gene has CDR1 MDHEN and CDR2 SYDVKM. The CDR3 DNA reads as TGTGCCACCTCAAGACTAGCGGGTACCAGCTCCTACAATGAGCAGTTCTTC. Translation gives CATSRLAGTSSYNEQFF.

The chain joins TRBV19 to TRBJ1-2, with 12 bases identical to TRBD1. Unmatched junction bases numbered 4, after V lost 7 bases and J lost 7 bases. The germline V gene has CDR1 LNHDA and CDR2 SQIVND (reference sequence). The CDR3 has 13 amino acids. This CDR3 is CASTRGQGAGYTF. As DNA, the CDR3 is TGTGCCAGTACCAGGGGACAGGGGGCTGGCTACACCTTC.

Ten or more counts support this clonotype. V gene TRBV7-6 combines with J gene TRBJ2-7; D is ambiguous. CDR3 length equals 12 residues. V lost 4 bases and J 7 bases, leaving 11 bases between the germline ends. CDR1 and CDR2 (germline): SGHVS, FNYEAQ. CDR3 residues: CASSSMDGEQYF. Here the CDR3 DNA reads TGTGCCAGCAGCTCCATGGACGGAGAGCAGTACTTC.